These 21 T cell receptor beta chains were sequenced from one sample in a study of cytotoxic CD8 clonotypes in ibrutinib-treated CLL. Data came from immunoSEQ multiplex PCR; TCRdb stores just in-frame clones and leaves some out. The profile covers about 25,000 clones, with over 75% appearing a single time and about 8% taken by the ten largest. The sequences come from PBMCs, collected after 24 months of ibrutinib treatment. The receptors derive from a human donor with chronic lymphocytic leukemia.

V is TRBV25-1 and J is TRBJ1-1, with D hard to call. Germline loops: CDR1 MGHDK, CDR2 SYGVNS. V lost 3 bases, J lost 4 bases, and 12 bases lay in between. This CDR3 comprises 14 residues. The DNA for the CDR3 is TGTGCCAGCAGTGATCCCACTGGATCCACTGAAGCTTTCTTT. Translation gives CASSDPTGSTEAFF. The full variable domain, in which reference TRBV25-1 and TRBJ1-1 provide the parts outside the CDR3, is EADIYQTPRYLVIGTGKKITLECSQTMGHDKMYWYQQDPGMELHLIHYSYGVNSTEKGDLSSESTVSRIRTEHFPLTLESARPSHTSQYLCASSDPTGSTEAFFGQGTRLTVV.

The gene calls are TRBV27 and TRBJ1-1; 7 bases are a match to TRBD1. The junction had 5 bases not matched to a gene; V was cut back by 6 bases and J by 4 bases. The germline gives CDR1 MNHEY, CDR2 SMNVEV (reference sequence). This CDR3 contains 13 residues. CDR3 coding DNA: TGTGCCAGCAGAGCGACAGGGTCCACTGAAGCTTTCTTT. It encodes CASRATGSTEAFF.

This clone was counted between two and nine times. This chain connects TRBV21-1 to TRBJ1-5; the D segment call TRBD1 is taken from the table without a DNA check. TRBV21-1 constitutes a pseudogene. CDR3 length equals 18 residues. The CDR3 bases are TGTGCCAGCAGCAAAGACCCCCGTCCAGGGTATAGCAATCAGCCCCAGCATTTT. This encodes CASSKDPRPGYSNQPQHF.

CDR3 amino acids: CASSSTSGGAWGQETQYF. The CDR3 DNA reads TGTGCCAGCAGTTCCACTAGCGGGGGGGCCTGGGGTCAAGAGACCCAGTACTTC. This chain uses TRBV2 with TRBJ2-5; 13 bases are a match to TRBD2. Germline CDR1 SNHLY, CDR2 FYNNEI. This CDR3 spans 18 amino acids. V was clipped by 5 bases and J by 2 bases; unmatched bases: 11. Full variable domain (rest looked up from reference TRBV2 and TRBJ2-5): EPEVTQTPSHQVTQMGQEVILRCVPISNHLYFYWYRQILGQKVEFLVSFYNNEISEKSEIFDDQFSVERPDGSNFTLKIRSTKLEDSAMYFCASSSTSGGAWGQETQYFGPGTRLLVL.

The V and J genes are TRBV7-9 and TRBJ2-1; the match to TRBD1 covers 7 bases. CDR1 and CDR2 (germline): SEHNR, FQNEAQ (reference sequence). The CDR3 is 15 amino acids. With 5 bases clipped from V and 2 bases from J, the junction kept 6 bases outside the gene matches. The DNA for the CDR3 is TGTGCCAGCAGCCCCGAAGGGGGCGCCTACAATGAGCAGTTCTTC. As protein: CASSPEGGAYNEQFF.

CDR3 protein: CASTAGFPGGFSPTLAKNIQYF. In DNA form, the CDR3 reads TGTGCCAGCACCGCGGGTTTCCCGGGGGGGTTCTCCCCCACGCTAGCCAAAAACATTCAGTACTTC. J is TRBJ2-4 and V is TRBV28, with 8 bases that match TRBD2. V was clipped by 7 bases and J by 0 bases; unmatched bases: 26. This CDR3 has 22 amino acids. Germline CDR1 reads MDHEN; CDR2 reads SYDVKM.

This chain uses TRBV5-4 with TRBJ2-3; TRBD1 or TRBD2 may be the D gene (6 bases each). Between the trimmed V and J ends, which lost 4 bases and 1 base, there was a span of 10 bases. This CDR3 region has 14 residues. CDR1 and CDR2 from the germline V gene are SGHNT and YYREEE (reference sequence). CDR3 protein: CASSSGGRTDTQYF. In nucleotides, the CDR3 is TGTGCCAGCAGCAGTGGGGGGCGCACAGATACGCAGTATTTT.

The chain links TRBV5-1 to TRBJ1-2; D unresolved. Trimming took off 0 bases at V and 0 bases at J, with 9 bases between the two ends. CDR1 is SGHRS and CDR2 is YFSETQ in the germline V gene. The CDR3 consists of 15 residues. This chain's CDR3 is CASSLAASSNYGYTF. In DNA, the CDR3 is TGCGCCAGCAGCTTGGCAGCATCCTCTAACTATGGCTACACCTTC.

CDR3 protein: CASSVSGGGGTQETQYF. DNA of the CDR3: TGTGCCAGCAGCGTATCAGGGGGGGGTGGAACCCAAGAGACCCAGTACTTC. The chain is built from TRBV9 and TRBJ2-5; the D call may be TRBD1 or TRBD2 (7 bases each). Trimming stripped 1 base from V and 1 base from J, with 17 bases between. This CDR3 region has 17 residues. The V gene's germline CDR1 is SGDLS and CDR2 YYNGEE.

The chain links TRBV19 to TRBJ2-3, with D possibly TRBD2 on 7 matching bases. The CDR3 loop spans 14 amino acids. V was trimmed by 1 base and J by 5 bases, leaving 10 bases between them. Germline V CDR1 and CDR2: LNHDA, SQIVND (reference sequence). CDR3 nucleotides: TGTGCCAGTAGTATAGCGGGGGGCCAAGATACGCAGTATTTT. Translation gives CASSIAGGQDTQYF.

The rearrangement uses TRBV7-8 and TRBJ2-1; the D gene could be TRBD1 or TRBD2 (5 bases each). Trimming cost V 1 base and J 6 bases, with 19 bases left between them. Germline V gene lookup returns CDR1 SGHVS and CDR2 FQNEAQ. The CDR3 is made up of 17 amino acids. The CDR3: CASSLVPRGTPSNEQFF. The DNA for the CDR3 is TGTGCCAGCAGCTTAGTGCCCCGGGGCACCCCGTCCAATGAGCAGTTCTTC.

The chain recombines TRBV19 with TRBJ1-5, with D possibly TRBD1 on 6 matching bases. V was cut by 5 bases and J by 0 bases, with 17 bases left in between. The CDR3 spans 17 residues. Germline assignment: CDR1 LNHDA and CDR2 SQIVND (reference sequence). The CDR3 sequence is CASSLRLGQNSNQPQHF. For the CDR3, the DNA is TGTGCCAGTAGTTTACGCCTCGGACAGAATAGCAATCAGCCCCAGCATTTT.

The chain recombines TRBV7-9 with TRBJ2-1, with D tentatively TRBD2 (6 bases). Trimming shortened V by 5 bases and J by 0 bases, and 11 bases separated the two germline ends. CDR1 is SEHNR, CDR2 FQNEAQ, per germline (reference sequence). The CDR3 has 15 amino acids. This chain's CDR3 is CASSHSGPSYNEQFF. CDR3 nucleotides: TGTGCCAGCAGCCATAGCGGCCCCTCCTACAATGAGCAGTTCTTC. Looking up the rest from reference TRBV7-9 and TRBJ2-1 gives the full variable domain: DTGVSQNPRHKITKRGQNVTFRCDPISEHNRLYWYRQTLGQGPEFLTYFQNEAQLEKSRLLSDRFSAERPKGSFSTLEIQRTEQGDSAMYLCASSHSGPSYNEQFFGPGTRLTVL.

This chain connects TRBV15 to TRBJ2-6, with D uncertain. Germline CDR1 LNHNV, CDR2 YYDKDF (reference sequence). V was clipped by 4 bases and J by 0 bases, with 13 bases between them. The CDR3 covers 17 residues. The CDR3 region is CATSKVQVSSGANVLTF. Here the CDR3 DNA reads TGTGCCACCAGCAAGGTGCAGGTTTCCTCTGGGGCCAACGTCCTGACTTTC.

This chain connects TRBV19 to TRBJ1-1, with D maybe TRBD1 (6 bases). Trimming shortened V by 7 bases and J by 0 bases, and 15 bases separated the two germline ends. CDR1 LNHDA and CDR2 SQIVND come from the germline V gene (reference sequence). The CDR3 runs 15 residues. The DNA of the CDR3 is TGTGCCAGTAAGGATAGCGGACAGTTGAACACTGAAGCTTTCTTT. Translating gives CASKDSGQLNTEAFF.

As regards this clone: The junction departs from germline at one end; a sequencing error may be responsible. The V and J genes are TRBV7-9 and TRBJ2-5; 10 bases are a match to TRBD2. The CDR3 spans 14 residues. Germline CDR1 SEHNR, CDR2 FQNEAQ (reference sequence). In DNA, the CDR3 is TGTGCCAGCAGCGTAGCGGGGGGCTTAGAGACCCAGTACTTC. This codes for CASSVAGGLETQYF.

CDR3: CASSLAPDLFTEAFF. CDR3 sequence (DNA): TGTGCCAGCAGCCTGGCCCCGGACCTTTTCACTGAAGCTTTCTTT. The rearrangement uses TRBV5-4 and TRBJ1-1, with unresolved D. The CDR3 is 15 amino acids. Germline values: CDR1 SGHNT, CDR2 YYREEE (reference sequence). V lost 4 bases and J 4 bases, leaving 17 bases between the germline ends.

The gene calls are TRBV5-4 and TRBJ2-5; D perhaps matches TRBD1 (6 bases). CDR1 SGHNT and CDR2 YYREEE come from the germline V gene (reference sequence). V gave up 0 bases and J gave up 3 bases, with 9 bases separating them. The CDR3 has 14 residues. CDR3 in amino acids: CASSLGGRKETQYF. The CDR3 nucleotides are TGTGCCAGCAGCTTGGGGGGGCGTAAAGAGACCCAGTACTTC.

This clone was seen just once. The genes are TRBV11-3 and TRBJ1-2; D is perhaps TRBD1 (6 bases). This CDR3 comprises 14 residues. The germline V and J ends were trimmed by 1 base and 4 bases, with 10 bases remaining between them. The germline gives CDR1 SGHNT, CDR2 YENEEA. CDR3 DNA: TGTGCCAGCAGCTTAGGGGGACAACTCTATGGCTACACCTTC. Its protein is CASSLGGQLYGYTF.

The chain's CDR3 is CASSETWRVEGISVYGYTF. CDR3 sequence (DNA): TGTGCCAGTAGTGAAACGTGGCGGGTAGAGGGGATTTCCGTCTATGGCTACACCTTC. The chain is built from TRBV19 and TRBJ1-2; the D gene is possibly TRBD1 (5 bases). The germline V and J ends were trimmed by 5 bases and 4 bases, with 29 bases remaining between them. This CDR3 region has 19 residues. Germline CDR1 and CDR2: LNHDA and SQIVND (reference sequence). Using reference TRBV19 and TRBJ1-2 for the parts outside the CDR3, the full variable domain is DGGITQSPKYLFRKEGQNVTLSCEQNLNHDAMYWYRQDPGQGLRLIYYSQIVNDFQKGDIAEGYSVSREKKESFPLTVTSAQKNPTAFYLCASSETWRVEGISVYGYTFGSGTRLTVV.

The chain couples TRBV5-1 to TRBJ1-1; D possibly corresponds to TRBD1 (6 bases). V lost 0 bases and J 1 base, leaving 7 bases between the germline ends. Germline CDR1 and CDR2: SGHRS and YFSETQ. The CDR3 has 14 amino acids. The CDR3 is CASSLVQGNTEAFF. CDR3 sequence (DNA): TGCGCCAGCAGCTTGGTACAGGGGAACACTGAAGCTTTCTTT. The full variable domain, rest sourced from reference TRBV5-1 and TRBJ1-1, is KAGVTQTPRYLIKTRGQQVTLSCSPISGHRSVSWYQQTPGQGLQFLFEYFSETQRNKGNFPGRFSGRQFSNSRSEMNVSTLELGDSALYLCASSLVQGNTEAFFGQGTRLTVV.